Given below is one TCR beta chain in context. This entry is derived from a study of PD-1 blockade in mismatch repair-deficient tumors. The CDR3 sequence is 14 residues long. The germline V and J ends were trimmed by 7 bases and 0 bases, with 11 bases remaining between them. Germline V gene lookup returns CDR1 SGHRS and CDR2 YFSETQ. Clones were sequenced by immunoSEQ multiplex PCR, and TCRdb holds only the in-frame ones, with some missing. The table lists 39,000 or so clones, over 70% of them singletons, with about 1% in the top ten. This TCR was recovered from an adult with mismatch repair-deficient cancer. This sequence joins TRBV5-1 and TRBJ1-3; no clear D. The sample here was PBMCs, taken 38 weeks after starting pembrolizumab. Here the CDR3 reads CASGFGSSGNTIYF. As DNA, the CDR3 is TGCGCCAGCGGTTTTGGCTCCTCTGGAAACACCATATATTTT.